This T cell receptor (beta chain) was identified during a study of graft-versus-host responses after intestinal transplantation. Study details: Anti-thymocyte globulin induction, then tacrolimus and steroids for around 3 years, went to all recipients. Study-level points and caveats: Peak circulating GvH clone levels tracked with early post-transplant HvG declines. GvH clones were identified in recipient marrow, with some first appearing in ileum or blood.

Here immunoSEQ multiplex PCR was the method, and the copy in TCRdb shows in-frame clones only, minus some. The profile shows around 40,000 clones, around 95% of them singletons. Trimming stripped 2 bases from V and 3 bases from J, with 12 bases between. Per germline, CDR1 PRHDT and CDR2 FYEKMQ (reference sequence). The CDR3 is 15 amino acids. In its sample, this clone was seen once. What it binds is unknown. The sequences come from unstimulated CD8+ T cells sorted from spleen or lymph node cells, collected before transplant. The chain employs TRBV13 and TRBJ2-3, with a weak D call TRBD2 (5 bases). The source of this sequence is a human donor who was the organ donor for an intestinal transplant. CDR3 residues: CASSLILAGTDTQYF. CDR3 bases: TGTGCCAGCAGCTTAATTCTAGCAGGTACAGATACGCAGTATTTT.